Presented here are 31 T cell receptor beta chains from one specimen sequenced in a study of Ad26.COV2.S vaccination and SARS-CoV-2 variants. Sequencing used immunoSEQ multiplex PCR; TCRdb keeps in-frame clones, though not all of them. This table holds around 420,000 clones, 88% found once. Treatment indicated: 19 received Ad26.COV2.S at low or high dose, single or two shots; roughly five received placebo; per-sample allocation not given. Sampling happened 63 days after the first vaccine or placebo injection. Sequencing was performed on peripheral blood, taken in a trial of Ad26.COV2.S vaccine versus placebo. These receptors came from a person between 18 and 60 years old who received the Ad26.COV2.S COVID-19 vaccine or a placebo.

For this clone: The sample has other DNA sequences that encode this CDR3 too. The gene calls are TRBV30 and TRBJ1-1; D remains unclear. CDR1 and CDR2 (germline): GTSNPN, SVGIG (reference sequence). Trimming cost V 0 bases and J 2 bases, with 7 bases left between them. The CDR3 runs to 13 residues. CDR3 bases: TGTGCCTGGAGTGTACGGGGTAACACTGAAGCTTTCTTT. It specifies CAWSVRGNTEAFF.

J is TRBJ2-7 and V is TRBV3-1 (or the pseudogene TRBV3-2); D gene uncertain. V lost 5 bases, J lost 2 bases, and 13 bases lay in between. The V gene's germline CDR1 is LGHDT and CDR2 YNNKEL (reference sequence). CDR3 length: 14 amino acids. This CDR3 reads CASSSRPETYEQYF. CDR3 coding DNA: TGTGCCAGCAGCTCAAGGCCGGAGACCTACGAGCAGTACTTC.

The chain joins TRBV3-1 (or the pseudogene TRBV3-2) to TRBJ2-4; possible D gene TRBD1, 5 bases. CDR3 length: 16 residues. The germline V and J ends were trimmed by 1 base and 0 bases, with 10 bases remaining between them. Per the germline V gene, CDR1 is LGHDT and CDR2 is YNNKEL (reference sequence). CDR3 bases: TGTGCCAGCAGCCAAGGTAAGGGGCTAGCCAAAAACATTCAGTACTTC. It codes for CASSQGKGLAKNIQYF.

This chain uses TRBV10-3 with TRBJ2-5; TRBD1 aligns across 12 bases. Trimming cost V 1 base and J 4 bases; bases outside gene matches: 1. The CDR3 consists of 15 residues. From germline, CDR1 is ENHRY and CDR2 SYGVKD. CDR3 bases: TGTGCCATCAGTGAGTGGGACAGGGGGCGAGAGACCCAGTACTTC. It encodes CAISEWDRGRETQYF.

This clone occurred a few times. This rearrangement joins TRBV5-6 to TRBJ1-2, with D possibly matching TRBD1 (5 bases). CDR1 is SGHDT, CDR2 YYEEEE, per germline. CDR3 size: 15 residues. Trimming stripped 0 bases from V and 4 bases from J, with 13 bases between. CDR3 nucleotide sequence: TGTGCCAGCAGCTTGGAGTGGCAGGGCATCTATGGCTACACCTTC. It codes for CASSLEWQGIYGYTF.

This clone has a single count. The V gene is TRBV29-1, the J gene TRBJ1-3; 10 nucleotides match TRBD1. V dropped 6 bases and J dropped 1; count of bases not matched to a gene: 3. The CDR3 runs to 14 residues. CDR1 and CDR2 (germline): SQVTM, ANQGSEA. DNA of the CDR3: TGCAGCGTGGGACAGGGGACTTCTGGAAACACCATATATTTT. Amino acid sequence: CSVGQGTSGNTIYF. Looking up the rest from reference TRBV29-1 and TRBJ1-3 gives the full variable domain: SAVISQKPSRDICQRGTSLTIQCQVDSQVTMMFWYRQQPGQSLTLIATANQGSEATYESGFVIDKFPISRPNLTFSTLTVSNMSPEDSSIYLCSVGQGTSGNTIYFGEGSWLTVV.

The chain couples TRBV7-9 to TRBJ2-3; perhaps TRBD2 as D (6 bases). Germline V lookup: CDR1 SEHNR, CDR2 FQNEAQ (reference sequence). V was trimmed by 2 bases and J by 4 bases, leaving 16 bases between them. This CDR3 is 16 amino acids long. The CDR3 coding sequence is TGTGCCAGCAGCTTAACCGGGACTGGAGATGCAGATACGCAGTATTTT. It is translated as CASSLTGTGDADTQYF.

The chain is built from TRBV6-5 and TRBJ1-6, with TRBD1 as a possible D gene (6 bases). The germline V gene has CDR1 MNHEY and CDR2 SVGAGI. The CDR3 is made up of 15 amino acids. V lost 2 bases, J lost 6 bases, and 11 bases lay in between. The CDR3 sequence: CASSYGPGANSPLHF. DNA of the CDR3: TGTGCCAGCAGTTACGGGCCGGGGGCTAATTCACCCCTCCACTTT.

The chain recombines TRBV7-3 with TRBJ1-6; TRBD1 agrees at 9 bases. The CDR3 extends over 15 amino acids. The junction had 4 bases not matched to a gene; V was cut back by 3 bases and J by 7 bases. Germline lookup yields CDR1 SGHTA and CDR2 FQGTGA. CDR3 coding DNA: TGTGCCAGCAGCTTTTCCGGGACAGGGAATTCACCCCTCCACTTT. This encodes CASSFSGTGNSPLHF.

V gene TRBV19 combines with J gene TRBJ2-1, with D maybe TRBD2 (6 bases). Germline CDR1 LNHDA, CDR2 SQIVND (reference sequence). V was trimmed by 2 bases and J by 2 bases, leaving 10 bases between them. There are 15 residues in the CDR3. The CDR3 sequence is CASSITGVAYNEQFF. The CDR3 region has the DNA TGTGCCAGTAGTATAACGGGGGTGGCCTACAATGAGCAGTTCTTC.

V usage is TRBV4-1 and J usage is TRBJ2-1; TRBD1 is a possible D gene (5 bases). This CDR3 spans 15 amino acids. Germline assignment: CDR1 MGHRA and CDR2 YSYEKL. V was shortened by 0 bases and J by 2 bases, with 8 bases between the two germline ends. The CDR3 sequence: CASSQDRATYNEQFF. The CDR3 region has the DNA TGCGCCAGCAGCCAAGACAGGGCCACCTACAATGAGCAGTTCTTC.

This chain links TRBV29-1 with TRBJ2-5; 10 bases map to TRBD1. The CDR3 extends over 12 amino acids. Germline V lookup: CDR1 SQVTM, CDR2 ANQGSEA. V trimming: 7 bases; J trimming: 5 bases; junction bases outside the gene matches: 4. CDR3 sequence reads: CSAGQGGETQYF. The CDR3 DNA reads TGCAGCGCCGGACAGGGGGGGGAGACCCAGTACTTC. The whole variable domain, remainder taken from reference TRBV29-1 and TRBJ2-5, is SAVISQKPSRDICQRGTSLTIQCQVDSQVTMMFWYRQQPGQSLTLIATANQGSEATYESGFVIDKFPISRPNLTFSTLTVSNMSPEDSSIYLCSAGQGGETQYFGPGTRLLVL.

Written as DNA, the CDR3 is TGTGCCAGCAGCCCCGGACTAGCGGGAGGGGATGAGCAGTTCTTC. Its translation: CASSPGLAGGDEQFF. The rearrangement uses TRBV7-2 and TRBJ2-1, with 15 bases aligning to TRBD2. This CDR3 contains 15 residues. Germline assignment: CDR1 SGHTA and CDR2 FQGNSA. J was trimmed by 8 bases and V by 5 bases; bases with no gene match: 4.

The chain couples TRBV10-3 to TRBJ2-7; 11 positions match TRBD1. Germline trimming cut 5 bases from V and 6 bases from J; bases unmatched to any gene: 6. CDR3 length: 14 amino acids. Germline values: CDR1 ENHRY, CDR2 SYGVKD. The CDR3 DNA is TGTGCCATCAGTACGGGACAGGGGGTCTTCGAGCAGTACTTC. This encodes CAISTGQGVFEQYF.

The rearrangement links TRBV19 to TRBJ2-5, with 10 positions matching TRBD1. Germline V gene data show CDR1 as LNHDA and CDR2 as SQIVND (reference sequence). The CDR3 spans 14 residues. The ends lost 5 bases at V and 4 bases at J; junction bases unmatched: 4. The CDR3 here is CASSDRGLVETQYF. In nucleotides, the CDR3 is TGTGCCAGTAGTGACAGGGGGCTGGTAGAGACCCAGTACTTC.

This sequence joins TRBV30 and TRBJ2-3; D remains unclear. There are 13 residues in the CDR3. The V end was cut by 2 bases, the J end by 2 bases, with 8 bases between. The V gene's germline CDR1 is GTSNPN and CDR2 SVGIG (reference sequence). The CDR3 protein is CAWSSDITDTQYF. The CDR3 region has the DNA TGTGCCTGGAGTTCCGACATCACAGATACGCAGTATTTT.

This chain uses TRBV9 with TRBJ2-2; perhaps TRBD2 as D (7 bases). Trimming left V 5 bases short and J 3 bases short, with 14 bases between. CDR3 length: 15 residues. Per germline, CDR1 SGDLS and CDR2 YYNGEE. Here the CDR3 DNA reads TGTGCCAGCAGTCCCCGGGGGGCGGACACCGGGGAGCTGTTTTTT. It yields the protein CASSPRGADTGELFF.

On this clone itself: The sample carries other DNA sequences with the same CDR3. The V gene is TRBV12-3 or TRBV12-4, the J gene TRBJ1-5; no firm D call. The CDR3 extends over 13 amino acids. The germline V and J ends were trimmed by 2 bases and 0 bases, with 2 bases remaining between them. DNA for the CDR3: TGTGCCAGCAGTTTAAATAGCAATCAGCCCCAGCATTTT. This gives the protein CASSLNSNQPQHF.

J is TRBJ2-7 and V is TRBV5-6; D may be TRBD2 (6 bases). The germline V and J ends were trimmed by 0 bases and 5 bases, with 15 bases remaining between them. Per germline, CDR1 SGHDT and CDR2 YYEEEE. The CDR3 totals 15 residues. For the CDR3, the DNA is TGTGCCAGCAGCTTGGTTGGGGTCGGGGAGGACGAGCAGTACTTC. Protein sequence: CASSLVGVGEDEQYF.

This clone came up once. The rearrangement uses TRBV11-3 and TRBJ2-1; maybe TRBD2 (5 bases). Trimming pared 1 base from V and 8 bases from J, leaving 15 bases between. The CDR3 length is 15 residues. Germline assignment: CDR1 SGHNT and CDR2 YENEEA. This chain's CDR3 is CASSLGFWGSDEQFF. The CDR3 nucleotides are TGTGCCAGCAGCTTAGGGTTTTGGGGTAGCGATGAGCAGTTCTTC.

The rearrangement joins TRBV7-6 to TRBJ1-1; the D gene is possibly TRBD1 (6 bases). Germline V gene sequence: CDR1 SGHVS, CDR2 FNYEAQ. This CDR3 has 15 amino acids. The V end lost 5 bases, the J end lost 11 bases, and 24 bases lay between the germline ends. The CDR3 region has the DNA TGTGCCAGCAGCCCCGCGGGGGGCGGGACGGAGGGGGCTTTCTTT. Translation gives CASSPAGGGTEGAFF.

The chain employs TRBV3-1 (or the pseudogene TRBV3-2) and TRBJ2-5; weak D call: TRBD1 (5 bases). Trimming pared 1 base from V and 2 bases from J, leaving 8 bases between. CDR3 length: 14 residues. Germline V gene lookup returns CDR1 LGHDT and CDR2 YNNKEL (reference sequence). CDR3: CASSQVQGQETQYF. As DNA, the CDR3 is TGTGCCAGCAGCCAAGTTCAGGGTCAAGAGACCCAGTACTTC.

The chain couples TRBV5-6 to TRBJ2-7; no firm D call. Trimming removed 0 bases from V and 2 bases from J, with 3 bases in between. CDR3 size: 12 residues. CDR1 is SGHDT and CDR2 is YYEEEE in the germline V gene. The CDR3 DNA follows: TGTGCCAGCAGCTTGGGGGCCTACGAGCAGTACTTC. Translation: CASSLGAYEQYF.

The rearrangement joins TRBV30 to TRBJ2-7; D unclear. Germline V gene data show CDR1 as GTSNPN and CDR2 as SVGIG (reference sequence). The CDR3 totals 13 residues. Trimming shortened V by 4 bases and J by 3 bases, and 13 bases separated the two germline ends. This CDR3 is CAWTRGTIYEQYF. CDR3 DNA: TGTGCCTGGACTCGTGGAACTATCTACGAGCAGTACTTC.

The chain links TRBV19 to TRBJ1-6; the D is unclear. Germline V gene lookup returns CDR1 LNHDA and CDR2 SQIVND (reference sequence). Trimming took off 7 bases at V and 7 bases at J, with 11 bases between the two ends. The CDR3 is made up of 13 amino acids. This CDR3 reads CASTADLNSPLHF. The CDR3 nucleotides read TGTGCCAGTACCGCGGATCTAAATTCACCCCTCCACTTT.

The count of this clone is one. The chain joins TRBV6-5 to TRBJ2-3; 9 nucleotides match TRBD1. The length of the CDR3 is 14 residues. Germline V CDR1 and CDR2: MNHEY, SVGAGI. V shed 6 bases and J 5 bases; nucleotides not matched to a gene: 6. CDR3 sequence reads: CASSWRTGVDTQYF. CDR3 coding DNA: TGTGCCAGCAGCTGGCGGACAGGGGTAGATACGCAGTATTTT.

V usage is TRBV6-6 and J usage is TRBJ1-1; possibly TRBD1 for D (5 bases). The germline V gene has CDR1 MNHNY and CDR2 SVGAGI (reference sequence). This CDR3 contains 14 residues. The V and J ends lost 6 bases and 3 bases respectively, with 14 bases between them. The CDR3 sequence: CASRDHRKDTEAFF. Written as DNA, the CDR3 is TGTGCCAGCAGAGACCACAGGAAGGACACTGAAGCTTTCTTT.

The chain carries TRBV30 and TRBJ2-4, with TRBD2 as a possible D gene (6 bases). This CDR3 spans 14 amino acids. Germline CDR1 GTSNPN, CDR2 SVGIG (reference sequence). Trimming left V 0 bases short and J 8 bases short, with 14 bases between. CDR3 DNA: TGTGCCTGGAGTGTACTTCGGGGGAGCGACATTCAGTACTTC. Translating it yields CAWSVLRGSDIQYF.

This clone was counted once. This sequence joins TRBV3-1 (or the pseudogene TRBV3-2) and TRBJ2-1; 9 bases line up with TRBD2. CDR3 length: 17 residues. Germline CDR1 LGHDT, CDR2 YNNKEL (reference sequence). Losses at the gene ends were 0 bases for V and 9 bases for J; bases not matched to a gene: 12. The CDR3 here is CASSQEGLAGLGGEQFF. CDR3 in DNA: TGTGCCAGCAGCCAAGAGGGGCTAGCGGGGTTAGGAGGTGAGCAGTTCTTC.

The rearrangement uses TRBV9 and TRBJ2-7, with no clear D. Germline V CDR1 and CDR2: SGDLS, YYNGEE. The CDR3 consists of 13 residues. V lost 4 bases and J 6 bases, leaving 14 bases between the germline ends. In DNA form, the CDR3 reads TGTGCCAGCAGCCCAGGCCCAATAGGCGAGCAGTACTTC. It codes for CASSPGPIGEQYF.

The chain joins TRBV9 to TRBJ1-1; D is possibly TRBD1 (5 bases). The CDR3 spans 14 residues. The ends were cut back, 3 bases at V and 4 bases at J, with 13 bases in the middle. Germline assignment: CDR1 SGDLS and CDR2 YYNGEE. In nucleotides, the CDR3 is TGTGCCAGCAGCGCCGCGGGGGGGGGCACTGAAGCTTTCTTT. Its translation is CASSAAGGGTEAFF.